What follows are 25 T cell receptor beta chains derived from one specimen sequenced in a study of cytomegalovirus exposure and HLA in healthy donors. A multiplex PCR was run with 60 Vbeta primers and 13 Jbeta primers. Libraries were prepared by immunoSEQ multiplex PCR; TCRdb keeps only in-frame clonotypes and omits some of them. Counted here are under 200,000 clones, approximately 80% occurring once; the ten biggest clones make up more than 0.4%. The sample taken for sequencing was PBMCs. The origin of the receptors is a woman aged 45 to 65 in good health and CMV-seronegative.

This chain uses TRBV28 with TRBJ1-5; 9 nucleotides line up with TRBD1. The CDR3 extends over 13 amino acids. Germline CDR1 MDHEN, CDR2 SYDVKM. Losses at the gene ends were 6 bases for V and 14 bases for J; bases not matched to a gene: 11. The CDR3 is CASSRTGTGMEHF. DNA of the CDR3: TGTGCCAGCAGCAGAACCGGGACAGGGATGGAGCATTTT.

The chain uses TRBV18 and TRBJ2-3; TRBD2 matches at 10 bases. Germline V gives CDR1 KGHSH, CDR2 LQKENI. The CDR3 loop spans 15 amino acids. J lost 4 bases, V lost 3 bases, and 4 bases had no gene match. The CDR3 nucleotides are TGTGCCAGCTCACCGGGACTAGCGACGGCAGATACGCAGTATTTT. It encodes CASSPGLATADTQYF.

This clone was counted between two and nine times. The chain is built from TRBV28 and TRBJ2-3; the match to TRBD1 covers 11 bases. CDR1 is MDHEN and CDR2 is SYDVKM in the germline V gene. V shed 4 bases, J shed 15 bases, and the junction held 6 bases outside the gene matches. This CDR3 has 12 amino acids. The CDR3 loop reads CASSSPGQGVYF. As DNA, the CDR3 is TGTGCCAGCAGTTCACCGGGACAGGGGGTCTATTTT.

This clone was picked up one time. CDR3 loop: CASSSRTGSYEQYF. The CDR3 region has the DNA TGTGCCAGCAGCTCCCGGACTGGATCCTACGAGCAGTACTTC. The rearrangement links TRBV9 to TRBJ2-7; TRBD2 is a possible D gene (5 bases). The V gene's germline CDR1 is SGDLS and CDR2 YYNGEE. V was clipped by 4 bases and J by 1 base, with 12 bases between them. The CDR3 is 14 residues long.

CDR3 sequence (DNA): TGTGCCAGTAGCAGCGGTGCAGAGACCCAGTACTTC. This translates into CASSSGAETQYF. The chain couples TRBV19 to TRBJ2-5, with D perhaps matching TRBD2 (5 bases). The CDR3 length is 12 residues. Germline assignment: CDR1 LNHDA and CDR2 SQIVND (reference sequence). V lost 6 bases and J 4 bases, leaving 9 bases between the germline ends.

The rearrangement links TRBV9 to TRBJ1-2; TRBD1 matches at 7 bases. The CDR3 loop spans 12 amino acids. Germline V lookup: CDR1 SGDLS, CDR2 YYNGEE. Trimming cost V 0 bases and J 8 bases; bases outside gene matches: 1. This CDR3 is CASSVAGGGYTF. In nucleotides, the CDR3 is TGTGCCAGCAGCGTAGCAGGGGGGGGCTACACCTTC. Drawing the rest from reference TRBV9 and TRBJ1-2, the complete variable domain is DSGVTQTPKHLITATGQRVTLRCSPRSGDLSVYWYQQSLDQGLQFLIQYYNGEERAKGNILERFSAQQFPDLHSELNLSSLELGDSALYFCASSVAGGGYTFGSGTRLTVV.

This clone appeared a single time. The chain is built from TRBV2 and TRBJ2-5; 7 positions match TRBD1. The CDR3 loop spans 13 amino acids. CDR1 and CDR2 (germline): SNHLY, FYNNEI. The junction had 2 bases not matched to a gene; V was cut back by 6 bases and J by 1 base. This CDR3 reads CASRTGIQETQYF. CDR3 DNA: TGTGCCAGCAGGACAGGGATCCAAGAGACCCAGTACTTC. The full variable domain, its missing parts supplied by reference TRBV2 and TRBJ2-5, is EPEVTQTPSHQVTQMGQEVILRCVPISNHLYFYWYRQILGQKVEFLVSFYNNEISEKSEIFDDQFSVERPDGSNFTLKIRSTKLEDSAMYFCASRTGIQETQYFGPGTRLLVL.

The rearrangement links TRBV19 to TRBJ1-5; 11 positions agree with TRBD1. Trimming removed 5 bases from V and 7 bases from J; junction bases left unmatched: 10. There are 16 residues in the CDR3. Germline loops: CDR1 LNHDA, CDR2 SQIVND (reference sequence). The CDR3 spells CASSGRTGGAWQPQHF. The CDR3 DNA reads TGTGCCAGTAGTGGAAGGACAGGGGGCGCTTGGCAGCCCCAGCATTTT.

The chain employs TRBV4-3 and TRBJ2-3; 10 bases are a match to TRBD2. This CDR3 has 17 amino acids. The V gene's germline CDR1 is LGHNA and CDR2 YSLEER. The V segment lost 0 bases and the J segment 4 bases; nucleotides outside the gene matches: 7. CDR3 nucleotide sequence: TGCGCCAGCAGCCAAGAACCTAGCGGGGGCCTGGCAGATACGCAGTATTTT. Its translation is CASSQEPSGGLADTQYF.

The V and J genes are TRBV11-2 and TRBJ1-5; the match to TRBD1 covers 8 bases. Germline CDR1 and CDR2: SGHAT and FQNNGV. With V trimmed by 4 bases and J by 4 bases, 6 bases remained unmatched. The CDR3 extends over 15 amino acids. CDR3 sequence: CASSSGRGRNQPQHF. The CDR3 DNA sequence: TGTGCCAGCAGCTCGGGCAGGGGGCGAAATCAGCCCCAGCATTTT.

This clone has a single count. For the CDR3, the DNA is TGCGCCAGCAGTGATTCAGCGGCAGAGGAGCTCGATCGGCAGTACTTC. It yields the protein CASSDSAAEELDRQYF. V gene TRBV10-2 combines with J gene TRBJ2-7; D perhaps matches TRBD2 (5 bases). The CDR3 has 16 residues. The V gene lost 3 bases and the J gene lost 9 bases, with 24 bases spanning the gap. Germline V gives CDR1 WSHSY, CDR2 SAAADI.

In this sample, this clone turned up once. This chain connects TRBV7-2 to TRBJ2-7; TRBD1 aligns across 7 bases. Germline lookup yields CDR1 SGHTA and CDR2 FQGNSA. V dropped 5 bases and J dropped 4; count of bases not matched to a gene: 5. There are 13 residues in the CDR3. The CDR3 spells CASSPGQLYEQYF. The DNA of the CDR3 is TGTGCCAGCAGCCCGGGACAGCTATACGAGCAGTACTTC. Combining the CDR3 with reference TRBV7-2 and TRBJ2-7 gives the whole variable domain GAGVSQSPSNKVTEKGKDVELRCDPISGHTALYWYRQSLGQGLEFLIYFQGNSAPDKSGLPSDRFSAERTGGSVSTLTIQRTQQEDSAVYLCASSPGQLYEQYFGPGTRLTVT.

This chain connects TRBV7-6 to TRBJ2-3; D perhaps matches TRBD2 (6 bases). CDR1 SGHVS and CDR2 FNYEAQ come from the germline V gene. Trimming cost V 5 bases and J 0 bases, with 18 bases left between them. This CDR3 spans 17 amino acids. The CDR3 DNA sequence: TGTGCCAGCAGCCCGCGGGGCGGGATCGCTAGCACAGATACGCAGTATTTT. The encoded protein is CASSPRGGIASTDTQYF.

J is TRBJ2-7 and V is TRBV29-1; possibly TRBD2 for D (6 bases). Germline V gene sequence: CDR1 SQVTM, CDR2 ANQGSEA. The CDR3 runs 13 residues. Trimming left V 5 bases short and J 0 bases short, with 11 bases between. The CDR3 sequence is CSVWLAPSYEQYF. DNA of the CDR3: TGCAGCGTTTGGCTAGCGCCCTCCTACGAGCAGTACTTC.

There are a few counts of this clone. The chain is built from TRBV5-1 and TRBJ1-1, with D unclear. Between the trimmed V and J ends, which lost 0 bases and 6 bases, there was a span of 6 bases. CDR3 length equals 12 residues. In germline, CDR1 is SGHRS, CDR2 YFSETQ. CDR3: CASSLGSAEAFF. The CDR3 bases are TGCGCCAGCAGCTTGGGTTCTGCTGAAGCTTTCTTT. Looking up the rest from reference TRBV5-1 and TRBJ1-1 gives the full variable domain: KAGVTQTPRYLIKTRGQQVTLSCSPISGHRSVSWYQQTPGQGLQFLFEYFSETQRNKGNFPGRFSGRQFSNSRSEMNVSTLELGDSALYLCASSLGSAEAFFGQGTRLTVV.

The chain joins TRBV6-5 to TRBJ2-5; 11 bases are a match to TRBD2. Trimming at V came to 4 bases and at J to 5 bases, leaving 3 bases not matched to a gene. CDR3 size: 14 residues. From germline, CDR1 is MNHEY and CDR2 SVGAGI. The CDR3 here is CASSSVAGGETQYF. In DNA, the CDR3 is TGTGCCAGCAGTTCCGTAGCGGGAGGGGAGACCCAGTACTTC.

The V gene is TRBV6-1, the J gene TRBJ2-1; no clear D gene. Trimming removed 4 bases at V and 8 bases at J, with 9 bases between. This CDR3 is built from 12 residues. Germline V gene data show CDR1 as MNHNS and CDR2 as SASEGT. CDR3 residues: CASSVSVHEQFF. The DNA of the CDR3 is TGTGCCAGCAGTGTGTCAGTCCATGAGCAGTTCTTC.

This chain uses TRBV11-2 with TRBJ2-1; D may be TRBD2 (5 bases). CDR1 SGHAT and CDR2 FQNNGV come from the germline V gene. Trimming removed 4 bases from V and 9 bases from J, with 22 bases in between. The CDR3 extends over 16 amino acids. The CDR3 region is CASSWKRLGGSGEQFF. DNA of the CDR3: TGTGCCAGCAGCTGGAAACGACTGGGTGGGAGTGGTGAGCAGTTCTTC. Full variable domain (rest looked up from reference TRBV11-2 and TRBJ2-1): EAGVAQSPRYKIIEKRQSVAFWCNPISGHATLYWYQQILGQGPKLLIQFQNNGVVDDSQLPKDRFSAERLKGVDSTLKIQPAKLEDSAVYLCASSWKRLGGSGEQFFGPGTRLTVL.

This chain joins TRBV10-2 and TRBJ2-5, with TRBD1 matching over 9 bases. Judging by the DNA end, TRBJ2-7 fits better; the J call may be wrong. CDR1 WSHSY and CDR2 SAAADI come from the germline V gene. This CDR3 is 13 amino acids long. The DNA of the CDR3 is TGCGCCAGCAGGCGGACAGGGGTCTACGAGCAGTACTTC. Protein: CASRRTGVYEQYF.

V and J are TRBV9 and TRBJ2-7, with TRBD1 matching 10 bases. This CDR3 has 14 residues. The germline V gene has CDR1 SGDLS and CDR2 YYNGEE. V gave up 3 bases and J gave up 5 bases; unmatched junction bases: 5. The CDR3 nucleotides read TGTGCCAGCAGCGCGGGACAGGGGATCCACGAGCAGTACTTC. It codes for CASSAGQGIHEQYF.

The rearrangement uses TRBV19 and TRBJ2-1; 11 bases map to TRBD2. Germline-derived CDR1 and CDR2 are LNHDA and SQIVND (reference sequence). V lost 5 bases and J lost 0; bases outside the gene matches: 3. There are 16 residues in the CDR3. The CDR3 DNA reads TGTGCCAGTAGTGGGGGACTAGCGGTCTCCTACAATGAGCAGTTCTTC. Its translation is CASSGGLAVSYNEQFF.

The rearrangement joins TRBV2 to TRBJ1-1; 8 nucleotides align to TRBD1. Germline assignment: CDR1 SNHLY and CDR2 FYNNEI. The length of the CDR3 is 14 residues. V shed 6 bases and J 4 bases; nucleotides not matched to a gene: 7. The CDR3 protein is CASSLQGAGTEAFF. CDR3 nucleotides: TGTGCCAGCAGCCTTCAGGGGGCGGGCACTGAAGCTTTCTTT.

This sequence joins TRBV4-1 and TRBJ1-6, with no clear D. This CDR3 is 14 amino acids long. V shed 1 base and J shed 14 bases, with 15 bases lying between them. In germline, CDR1 is MGHRA, CDR2 YSYEKL. The CDR3 is CASSQGTSQESLHF. The CDR3 bases are TGCGCCAGCAGCCAAGGGACTTCTCAGGAATCCCTCCACTTT.

This clone was observed a single time. The V call is TRBV6-6, the J call TRBJ1-5; 9 nucleotides line up with TRBD1. V lost 0 bases and J lost 9; bases outside the gene matches: 6. The CDR3 has 15 amino acids. Germline values: CDR1 MNHNY, CDR2 SVGAGI (reference sequence). The DNA for the CDR3 is TGTGCCAGCAGTTACTCCGGGACAGGGACCGGGCCCCAGCATTTT. This codes for CASSYSGTGTGPQHF.

The chain uses TRBV15 and TRBJ2-2, with TRBD1 matching 11 bases. There are 17 residues in the CDR3. From germline, CDR1 is LNHNV and CDR2 YYDKDF (reference sequence). The junction had 5 bases not matched to a gene; V was cut back by 1 base and J by 4 bases. CDR3 in amino acids: CATSRGGTGGTTGELFF. CDR3 nucleotides: TGTGCCACCAGCAGAGGGGGGACAGGGGGTACCACCGGGGAGCTGTTTTTT.